What follows describes a single TCR beta chain. The data belong to a study of radiation and T cells in renal cell carcinoma. The protocol was immunoSEQ multiplex PCR, while the TCRdb copy is restricted to in-frame clones and leaves out a portion. The sample consists of tens of thousands of clones, about 74% of them appearing once. V gave up 0 bases and J gave up 9 bases; unmatched junction bases: 10. The CDR3 spans 15 residues. CDR1 and CDR2 (germline): LGHNA, YSLEER. Time point indicated: blood 4 weeks post-SBRT, at nephrectomy. Stated treatment: 15 Gy SBRT to primary tumor, nephrectomy 4 weeks later.

The starting material was blood, obtained from a patient whose treatment included radiotherapy and nephrectomy. The chain combines TRBV4-3 with TRBJ1-2; 7 bases are shared with TRBD1. This clonotype was sampled from a man in his 60s with renal cell carcinoma. CDR3 in amino acids: CASSQDPDRQGSYTF. The DNA of the CDR3 is TGCGCCAGCAGCCAAGATCCTGACCGACAGGGAAGCTACACCTTC.